This T cell receptor beta chain was found in a study of T-cell memory formation after mild COVID-19. Study overall: TCR clusters were mostly confined to one donor each.

The germline V gene has CDR1 KGHDR and CDR2 SFDVKD. Deletions cut 2 bases from V and 4 bases from J, with 7 bases between. The CDR3 is made up of 13 amino acids. A note on this clonotype: Its matching antigen is unknown.

Notes on the study in general: CM and EM subsets held most contracting CD4+ clones; EMRA held CD8+ ones.

Barcoded TCR alpha and TCR beta cDNA libraries with UMIs came from 5'RACE using constant-segment primers. TCRdb analysed the 5' RACE reads with MiXCR anew, one entry per CDR3 protein. The table lists 120,000 to 150,000 distinct CDR3 sequences, about 19% of them singletons. Sequencing input: PBMCs or a T cell subset sorted from them (not recorded which). The TCR was taken from an adult woman who had mild COVID-19 (a few samples of this study predate the infection). Cell type and time point are not known. This rearrangement joins TRBV24-1 to TRBJ2-5; D is unclear. CDR3: CATSDSAIETQYF. The CDR3 DNA sequence: TGTGCCACCAGTGATTCGGCGATAGAGACCCAGTACTTC.